This TCR beta chain was found in a study of CD8 T cells in ankylosing spondylitis. Trimming removed 6 bases from V and 0 bases from J, with 13 bases in between. CDR1 and CDR2 from the germline V gene are SGHRS and YFSETQ. The CDR3 consists of 15 residues. Points on this clonotype: The antigen remains undetermined.

Via MiXCR, TCRdb re-called the 5' RACE reads, giving one row per CDR3 protein. The data contain fewer than 500,000 distinct CDR3 sequences, 20% to 25% of them singletons. Findings and limits, study-wide: Disease-linked clones reportedly concentrated significantly in matched ankylosing spondylitis synovial fluid. It appeared that ankylosing spondylitis blood was characterized by a TCR beta motif of 8 or 9 highly homologous variants.

Source material: blood, either unsorted or a sorted T cell fraction (not recorded which). The V gene is TRBV5-1, the J gene TRBJ2-1; D not certain. The clonotype was recovered from a male donor with ankylosing spondylitis. The CDR3 DNA is TGCGCCAGCACCCCTCGAGCCAGCTCCTACAATGAGCAGTTCTTC. Its translation: CASTPRASSYNEQFF.